This is a list of T cell receptor beta chains from one sample in a study of blood T cell repertoires in COVID-19. Method: immunoSEQ multiplex PCR; TCRdb's copy keeps in-frame clones and lacks some. The sample comprises 150,000 to 200,000 clones, around nine tenths of which are singletons, and 0.85% to 0.95% rests with the top ten. The sequenced sample consisted of peripheral blood. These TCRs come from a woman younger than 35 who had recovered from COVID-19. Both conserved end residues are part of each CDR3. A D gene is named only where the DNA matches it firmly. Some rows mark clone size as missing; the rest say once, few, many or name a class of expanded clone.

>TRBJ2-1|TRBV5-4|NA|TRBD2
TGTGCCAGCAGCTTGGACCCCGCCGGGACTAGCGGCTTCAATGAGCAGTTCTTC
CASSLDPAGTSGFNEQFF
>TRBJ1-2|TRBV9|NA|TRBD1
TGTGCCAGCAGCGTAATGACAGGGTCGGCTGGCTACACCTTC
CASSVMTGSAGYTF
>TRBJ2-7|TRBV5-1|NA|TRBD1
TGCGCCAGCAGCCCGGGGACCGGGACAGGGTTCCACGAGCAGTACTTC
CASSPGTGTGFHEQYF
>TRBJ2-1|TRBV6-1|NA|NA
TGTGCCAGCAGTGAAGACTCGAGCTCCTACAATGAGCAGTTCTTC
CASSEDSSSYNEQFF
>TRBJ2-2|TRBV4-3|NA|TRBD1
TGCGCCAGCAGCCAAGGGGGGACAGGGGTCACCGGGGAGCTGTTTTTT
CASSQGGTGVTGELFF
>TRBJ2-7|TRBV9|NA|NA
TGTGCCAGCAGCGTAGCTTCAGGGCACGGCGAGCAGTACTTC
CASSVASGHGEQYF
>TRBJ2-2|TRBV5-1|NA|NA
TGCGCCAGCAGCTTGGAGTCAGGGCTATCCACCGGGGAGCTGTTTTTT
CASSLESGLSTGELFF
>TRBJ1-2|TRBV6-6|NA|NA
TGTGCCAGCAGTTACGGGCCAGGCTATGGCTACACCTTC
CASSYGPGYGYTF
>TRBJ2-2|TRBV7-9|NA|TRBD2
TGTGCCAGCAGATCCGGGGATAGCGGGGGGAACACCGGGGAGCTGTTTTTT
CASRSGDSGGNTGELFF
>TRBJ2-5|TRBV24-1|NA|TRBD2
TGTGCCACCAGTGACCCTAGCGGGGGCATGGAGACCCAGTACTTC
CATSDPSGGMETQYF
>TRBJ1-2|TRBV6-5|few|NA
TGTGCCAGCAGTTACTCGAGCGGGGGCGCAGAATATGGCTACACCTTC
CASSYSSGGAEYGYTF
>TRBJ2-1|TRBV4-2|NA|TRBD1
TGTGCCAGCAGCCAAGGACAGGGGAATGAGCAGTTCTTC
CASSQGQGNEQFF
>TRBJ2-1|TRBV11-2|NA|TRBD2
TGTGCCAGCAGCTTTAGGGGAGGGCCCTACAATGAGCAGTTCTTC
CASSFRGGPYNEQFF
>TRBJ2-3|TRBV9|NA|TRBD1
TGTGCCAGCAGCCCGCCTGGGACAGGACGCTCAGATACGCAGTATTTT
CASSPPGTGRSDTQYF
>TRBJ1-2|TRBV7-9|NA|NA
TGTGCCAGCAGCTTAGCGGGCAGCTCCGTAGCTAACTATGGCTACACCTTC
CASSLAGSSVANYGYTF
>TRBJ1-2|TRBV18|once|NA
TGTGCCAGCTCACCACGGGGCGGGAACATCTATGGCTACACCTTC
CASSPRGGNIYGYTF
>TRBJ1-4|TRBV9|NA|NA
TGTGCCAGCAGCGTAGCGGACAGAGGAGGAGAAAAACTGTTTTTT
CASSVADRGGEKLFF
>TRBJ2-1|TRBV5-6|NA|TRBD2
TGTGCCAGCAGCTTCGGCCTAGCGGGAGTTAATGAGCAGTTCTTC
CASSFGLAGVNEQFF
>TRBJ1-4|TRBV10-1|few|TRBD1
TGCGCCAGCAGTGAGTCGCCAGGGGGCACGGGTGAAAAACTGTTTTTT
CASSESPGGTGEKLFF
>TRBJ1-5|TRBV9|NA|NA
TGTGCCAGCAGCGTTGGGGGGGGGTTTCAGCCCCAGCATTTT
CASSVGGGFQPQHF
>TRBJ2-7|TRBV13|few|NA
TGTGCCAGCAGCTTCCTCTCCGCGGGGTACTACGAGCAGTACTTC
CASSFLSAGYYEQYF
>TRBJ1-1|TRBV5-1|NA|TRBD1
TGCGCCAGCAGCACTTGGACAGGGAACACTGAAGCTTTCTTT
CASSTWTGNTEAFF
>TRBJ1-5|TRBV7-8|once|TRBD1
TGTGCCAGCAGCTCCGTCGTCCACGGGACAGGGAGTCAGCCCCAGCATTTT
CASSSVVHGTGSQPQHF
>TRBJ2-1|TRBV9|NA|TRBD2
TGTGCCAGCAGCGCCCAAGGGACTAGCGGGAGAAACGAGCAGTTCTTC
CASSAQGTSGRNEQFF
>TRBJ2-5|TRBV27|once|NA
TGTGCCAGCAGTTTATACAGGGGGGGAGAGACCCAGTACTTC
CASSLYRGGETQYF
>TRBJ2-1|TRBV6-2/TRBV6-3|NA|NA
TGTGCCAGCAGTTACTCGAGGCATAACAATGAGCAGTTCTTC
CASSYSRHNNEQFF
>TRBJ1-1|TRBV4-3|NA|TRBD1
TGCGCCAGCAGCCAGATGACAGGGAGGACTGAAGCTTTCTTT
CASSQMTGRTEAFF
>TRBJ2-1|TRBV9|NA|NA
TGTGCCAGCAGCGTTTCTATCGGACAGAGCTCCTACAATGAGCAGTTCTTC
CASSVSIGQSSYNEQFF